The entry below describes one TCR beta chain. The antigen it recognizes is unknown. Qualities for individual bases were not recorded, and no much larger clone is one base off. Receptor libraries were prepared by 5' RACE. TCRdb lists the instrument as NextSeq 500. The TCR library protocol attached unique molecular identifiers to individual cDNA molecules to correct for sequencing error and PCR bias. Both TCR alpha and beta chains were sequenced, and tight co-correlation was observed between alpha and beta sequence abundances in each sample. Processing in the source paper ran as follows. Decombinator V4 was used to perform V gene, J gene and CDR3 annotation of TCR sequences. TCRs were defined as expanded if a significant change between any two time points was detected under a Poisson model with p below 0.0001. TCR abundances were normalised to the total number of TCRs sequenced per sample and were expressed as counts per million. MAIT TCRs were defined by TRAV1-2 paired with TRAJ12, TRAJ20 or TRAJ33, and iNKT TCRs by TRAV10 paired with TRAJ18. VDJdb, accessed 1 November 2021, was searched for CMV, EBV and SARS-CoV-2 annotated TCRs, excluding TCRs annotated for multiple antigens. TCRdb applied fastp at Q25 and MiXCR to the public reads, then kept only in-frame beta chains. Here each entry gathers all rows of one CDR3 protein and keeps the most common genes and DNA. The V and J calls shown here were made by TCRdb, not taken from the authors' results. For this sample the table gives 30,000 or so distinct CDR3 sequences, of which around 6.6% were detected only once. The top ten hold 2.5% to 3% of the sample.

These data are taken from a study of early T cells in non-severe SARS-CoV-2 infection (dated by TCRdb to the early 2020s). For the wider study: Bulk RNA from unsorted whole blood was used for TCR sequencing, so alpha and beta chains could not be paired. The full study reports these points: VDJdb matching was skewed toward anti-spike CD8 responses and likely underestimated virus-specific expansions by missing private and CD4 specificities.

CDR1 and CDR2, per the germline V gene (reference sequence), are SGHNT and YYREEE. The CDR3 spans 13 residues, from the cysteine through the phenylalanine. The sequence is cut down to CDR3 DNA, 39 bases in frame from base 1. V lost 2 bases and J lost 4 bases; the stretch between them is 9 bases long. The study was a case-control design nested within a healthcare worker cohort in London, UK, with weekly nasopharyngeal swab PCR tests and blood sampling. Healthcare workers were recruited between 23 and 31 March 2020, during the week of the UK lockdown, and were followed weekly for up to about 15 weeks.

Sequencing was carried out using whole blood. This TCR was recovered from an adult who was a healthcare worker with PCR-confirmed SARS-CoV-2 infection or an uninfected control (not recorded which). This sequence uses TRBV5-4 and TRBJ2-5; TRBD2 might be the D gene, on 6 matching bases. Read as DNA, the sequence is TGTGCCAGCAGCTTAGCCGGGAGAGAGACCCAGTACTTC. Its translation reads: CASSLAGRETQYF.